There are a few counts of the clone carrying this T cell receptor (beta chain). What it recognizes is unknown. The sample comes from a study of blood T cells in healthy people across ages. This CDR3 is built from 15 residues. Germline V gene sequence: CDR1 MDHEN, CDR2 SYDVKM. The J segment lost 5 bases and the V segment lost 4 bases, leaving 7 bases of the junction unmatched. Broader study findings: Lack of knowledge of donor CMV status possibly confounded expanded clonotype changes. Per million T cells, TCR beta diversity dropped about linearly as age rose.

PBMCs, at least 7 million per sample, were isolated. Sample-barcoded 5' priming and a J-beta primer mix drove a second PCR of 7 to 11 cycles. Every individual sample yielded 3 million or more paired-end reads (each containing CDR3). From the 5' RACE reads, TCRdb called clonotypes with MiXCR, one entry per CDR3 protein. The sample contains about 1.5 million distinct CDR3 sequences, approximately 43% of which appear only once. The sample was blood. The TCR sequence derives from a woman aged 18-29 years in good health. The V and J genes are TRBV28 and TRBJ2-2; 7 bases map to TRBD2. The CDR3 loop reads CASSWGGSKTGELFF. CDR3 nucleotide sequence: TGTGCCAGCAGTTGGGGCGGGAGCAAGACCGGGGAGCTGTTTTTT.